This TCR beta chain was captured in a study of blood T cell repertoires in COVID-19. Study-wide context: COVID-19 samples, acute and convalescent, were from the United States, Italy and Spain. Sources were T cells, B-cell-depleted T cells, or PBMCs; the material itself was cDNA or gDNA.

This clone occurred once. The CDR3 spans 16 residues. Between the trimmed V and J ends, which lost 0 bases and 2 bases, there was a span of 13 bases. Looked up from germline, CDR1 is SGHTS and CDR2 is YDEGEE. Original analysis: Reference gene primer amplification gave estimated nucleated cell counts. Sequencing used immunoSEQ multiplex PCR; TCRdb keeps in-frame clones, though not all of them. V, J and clone size reflect that table, while D and trimming were determined from the DNA. The repertoire consists of about 49,000 clones, with around 65% occurring once and the leading ten covering roughly 9.6%.

The chain combines TRBV5-8 with TRBJ2-3; a weak D match, TRBD1 (6 bases). The material sequenced was peripheral blood. The sequence was obtained from a woman between 65 and 79 years old with acute or convalescent COVID-19. The CDR3 sequence is CASSLARGQITDTQYF. Here the CDR3 DNA reads TGTGCCAGCAGCTTGGCCCGAGGACAGATCACAGATACGCAGTATTTT.